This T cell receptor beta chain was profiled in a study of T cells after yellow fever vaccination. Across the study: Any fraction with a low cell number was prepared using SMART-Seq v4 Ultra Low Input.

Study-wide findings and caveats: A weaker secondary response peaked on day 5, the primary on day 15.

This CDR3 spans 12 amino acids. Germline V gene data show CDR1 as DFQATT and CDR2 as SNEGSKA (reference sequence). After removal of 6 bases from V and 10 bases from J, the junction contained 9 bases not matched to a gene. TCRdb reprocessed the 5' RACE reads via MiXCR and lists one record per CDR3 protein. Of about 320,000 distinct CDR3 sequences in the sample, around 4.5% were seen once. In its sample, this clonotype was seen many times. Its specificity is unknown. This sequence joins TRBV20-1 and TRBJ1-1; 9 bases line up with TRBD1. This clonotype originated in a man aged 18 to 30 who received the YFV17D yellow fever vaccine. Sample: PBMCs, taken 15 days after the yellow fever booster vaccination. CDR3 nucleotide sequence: TGCAGTGCAGCCACAGGGGGCGCGGGAGCTTTCTTT. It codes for CSAATGGAGAFF.